The T cell receptor beta chain described here comes from a study of T cells in Graves' hyperthyroidism and ophthalmopathy. About the study: Before treatment of any kind, peripheral blood was taken at initial diagnosis.

V lost 4 bases, J lost 4 bases, and 16 bases lay in between. Germline-derived CDR1 and CDR2 are WNHNN and SYGVQD (reference sequence). The CDR3 contains 15 residues. Uncontrolled infection, other autoimmune disease, pregnancy or lactation barred patients from enrollment. Researchers took RNA transcripts and amplified the TCR beta CDR3 regions from them. The TCR CDR3 was amplified in a first-round RT-PCR using the HTBI primer set. TCRdb itself ran the multiplex PCR reads through MiXCR, one entry per CDR3 protein. The data show approximately 410,000 distinct CDR3 sequences, with under 15% seen just once and less than 15% held by the top ten.

Source material: blood. This clonotype was obtained from a young man with Graves' ophthalmopathy. This chain joins TRBV10-1 and TRBJ2-5, with D perhaps assigned TRBD1 or TRBD2 (5 bases each). DNA for the CDR3: TGCGCCAGCAGTGGTCCGGGGACGACGGGAGAGACCCAGTACTTC. Translation: CASSGPGTTGETQYF.